Below are 15 T cell receptor beta chains sequenced from a single sample in a study of CD8 T cells in ankylosing spondylitis. TCRdb independently ran MiXCR on the 5' RACE reads; one entry per CDR3 protein. Here the sample spans around 150,000 distinct CDR3 sequences, more than 40% being singletons. The material sequenced was synovial fluid, either unsorted or a sorted T cell fraction (not recorded which). The receptors originated from a male donor with ankylosing spondylitis.

The chain uses TRBV7-8 and TRBJ2-1, with D unresolved. Germline CDR1 and CDR2: SGHVS and FQNEAQ. With 1 base removed from V and 6 bases from J, the gap between germline ends came to 19 bases. There are 17 residues in the CDR3. CDR3 protein: CASSLGQWLSTFNEQFF. In DNA, the CDR3 is TGTGCCAGCAGCTTAGGTCAGTGGCTATCGACCTTCAATGAGCAGTTCTTC.

CDR3 DNA sequence: TGCAGTGCTAGAGATTACCGGGACACTACAACCTCTGGGGCCAACGTCCTGACTTTC. It translates to CSARDYRDTTTSGANVLTF. The chain has TRBV20-1 and TRBJ2-6; perhaps TRBD1 as D (6 bases). The CDR3 sequence is 19 residues long. V dropped 0 bases and J dropped 0 bases, with 18 bases sitting between them. The germline V gene encodes CDR1 DFQATT and CDR2 SNEGSKA (reference sequence).

This clonotype was seen repeatedly, ten times or more. The gene calls are TRBV6-5 and TRBJ2-1; D tentatively reads TRBD1 or TRBD2 (5 bases each). CDR1 and CDR2 (germline): MNHEY, SVGAGI. The CDR3 runs 14 residues. The V end was cut by 4 bases, the J end by 3 bases, with 10 bases between. CDR3 sequence: CASSSGTDYNEQFF. The CDR3 DNA follows: TGTGCCAGCAGTTCCGGGACCGACTACAATGAGCAGTTCTTC.

This chain connects TRBV29-1 to TRBJ2-7, with 9 bases identical to TRBD1. From germline, CDR1 is SQVTM and CDR2 ANQGSEA. The CDR3 is 13 amino acids. With V trimmed by 7 bases and J by 4 bases, 8 bases remained unmatched. The CDR3 is CSGRQGEGYEQYF. The CDR3, as DNA: TGCAGCGGTAGACAGGGGGAGGGGTACGAGCAGTACTTC.

The chain recombines TRBV29-1 with TRBJ2-1; 9 bases map to TRBD2. Losses at the gene ends were 4 bases for V and 3 bases for J; bases not matched to a gene: 7. Germline CDR1 is SQVTM and CDR2 is ANQGSEA. The CDR3 has 15 residues. CDR3 sequence: CSVGRAGGVYNEQFF. The DNA of the CDR3 is TGCAGCGTTGGGAGAGCGGGAGGAGTCTACAATGAGCAGTTCTTC.

Here the CDR3 reads CAVRRDTQETQYF. The CDR3, as DNA: TGTGCCGTAAGGCGGGACACCCAAGAGACCCAGTACTTC. This chain joins TRBV10-3 and TRBJ2-5; D tentatively fits TRBD1 or TRBD2 (6 bases each). V lost 11 bases and J 1 base, leaving 14 bases between the germline ends. The germline V gene encodes CDR1 ENHRY and CDR2 SYGVKD. CDR3 size: 13 residues.

V usage is TRBV6-5 and J usage is TRBJ2-3, with 7 bases matching TRBD2. The J segment lost 2 bases and the V segment lost 0 bases, leaving 2 bases of the junction unmatched. Germline loops: CDR1 MNHEY, CDR2 SVGAGI. The CDR3 runs 15 residues. The chain's CDR3 is CASSYSGGSTDTQYF. The CDR3 DNA is TGTGCCAGCAGTTACTCGGGGGGGTCCACAGATACGCAGTATTTT.

This clonotype was observed once. The rearrangement joins TRBV9 to TRBJ2-7, with D uncertain. Trimming cost V 0 bases and J 0 bases, with 7 bases left between them. Germline assignment: CDR1 SGDLS and CDR2 YYNGEE. The CDR3 has 14 amino acids. The CDR3 here is CASSVGFVSYEQYF. CDR3 DNA: TGTGCCAGCAGCGTAGGGTTCGTCTCCTACGAGCAGTACTTC.

The chain joins TRBV6-5 to TRBJ2-7; D is possibly TRBD1 (5 bases). In germline, CDR1 is MNHEY, CDR2 SVGAGI. The length of the CDR3 is 16 residues. With 4 bases removed from V and 4 bases from J, the gap between germline ends came to 20 bases. The DNA for the CDR3 is TGTGCCAGCAGTTCCACTTGGGGCAGGCAGTTTTACGAGCAGTACTTC. Translated, it gives CASSSTWGRQFYEQYF.

This clonotype was detected ten times or more. The chain has TRBV4-1 and TRBJ2-1, with D unresolved. CDR1 and CDR2 (germline): MGHRA, YSYEKL. CDR3 length: 18 amino acids. With 0 bases removed from V and 0 bases from J, the gap between germline ends came to 15 bases. CDR3: CASSQDPPQVNSYNEQFF. CDR3 DNA: TGCGCCAGCAGCCAAGACCCCCCCCAGGTGAACTCCTACAATGAGCAGTTCTTC.

The rearrangement joins TRBV7-6 to TRBJ2-1; possibly TRBD2 for D (6 bases). Trimming stripped 5 bases from V and 4 bases from J, with 27 bases between. Per the germline V gene, CDR1 is SGHVS and CDR2 is FNYEAQ. This CDR3 has 19 residues. The CDR3 is CASSRVVAEGPIVYNEQFF. For the CDR3, the DNA is TGTGCCAGCAGCCGAGTTGTAGCGGAGGGCCCAATTGTTTACAATGAGCAGTTCTTC.

The chain combines TRBV12-3 or TRBV12-4 with TRBJ1-3; D uncertain. V lost 3 bases and J lost 2, with 8 bases in between. This CDR3 region has 14 residues. The CDR3 sequence: CASSLWEAGNTIYF. The DNA of the CDR3 is TGTGCCAGCAGTTTGTGGGAGGCTGGAAACACCATATATTTT.

This clonotype has a handful of counts. The chain combines TRBV28 with TRBJ2-7; the D gene could be TRBD1 or TRBD2 (5 bases each). The V end lost 3 bases, the J end lost 2 bases, and 11 bases lay between the germline ends. Germline V gene lookup returns CDR1 MDHEN and CDR2 SYDVKM. The CDR3 runs 14 residues. The CDR3 nucleotides are TGTGCCAGCAGTTTGCCCGGGACCACCTACGAGCAGTACTTC. Translating it yields CASSLPGTTYEQYF. Supplemented by reference TRBV28 and TRBJ2-7, the full variable domain reads DVKVTQSSRYLVKRTGEKVFLECVQDMDHENMFWYRQDPGLGLRLIYFSYDVKMKEKGDIPEGYSVSREKKERFSLILESASTNQTSMYLCASSLPGTTYEQYFGPGTRLTVT.

This chain links TRBV7-9 with TRBJ2-1; 7 nucleotides line up with TRBD1. The CDR3 extends over 16 amino acids. In germline, CDR1 is SEHNR, CDR2 FQNEAQ (reference sequence). Unmatched junction bases numbered 9, after V lost 2 bases and J lost 5 bases. As DNA, the CDR3 is TGTGCCAGCAGCTTAATCCCTGGACAGGCGAACAATGAGCAGTTCTTC. Translating it yields CASSLIPGQANNEQFF.

The V and J genes are TRBV29-1 and TRBJ2-1, with 7 bases lining up with TRBD2. The V and J ends lost 7 bases and 8 bases, in that order; junction bases with no gene match: 5. The CDR3 totals 11 residues. CDR1 and CDR2 from the germline V gene are SQVTM and ANQGSEA. CDR3 bases: TGCAGCGCCGGTGGGGGGGATGAGCAGTTCTTC. Translation: CSAGGGDEQFF.